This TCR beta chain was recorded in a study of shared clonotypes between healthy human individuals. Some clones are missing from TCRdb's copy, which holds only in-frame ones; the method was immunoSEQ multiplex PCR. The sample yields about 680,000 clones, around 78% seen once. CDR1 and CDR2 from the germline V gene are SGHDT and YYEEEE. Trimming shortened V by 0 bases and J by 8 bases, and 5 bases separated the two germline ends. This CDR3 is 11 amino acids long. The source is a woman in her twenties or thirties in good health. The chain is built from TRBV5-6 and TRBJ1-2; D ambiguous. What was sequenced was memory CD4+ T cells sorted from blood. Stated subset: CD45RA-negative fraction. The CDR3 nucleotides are TGTGCCAGCAGCTTGGCCAGGGGCTACACCTTC. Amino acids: CASSLARGYTF.